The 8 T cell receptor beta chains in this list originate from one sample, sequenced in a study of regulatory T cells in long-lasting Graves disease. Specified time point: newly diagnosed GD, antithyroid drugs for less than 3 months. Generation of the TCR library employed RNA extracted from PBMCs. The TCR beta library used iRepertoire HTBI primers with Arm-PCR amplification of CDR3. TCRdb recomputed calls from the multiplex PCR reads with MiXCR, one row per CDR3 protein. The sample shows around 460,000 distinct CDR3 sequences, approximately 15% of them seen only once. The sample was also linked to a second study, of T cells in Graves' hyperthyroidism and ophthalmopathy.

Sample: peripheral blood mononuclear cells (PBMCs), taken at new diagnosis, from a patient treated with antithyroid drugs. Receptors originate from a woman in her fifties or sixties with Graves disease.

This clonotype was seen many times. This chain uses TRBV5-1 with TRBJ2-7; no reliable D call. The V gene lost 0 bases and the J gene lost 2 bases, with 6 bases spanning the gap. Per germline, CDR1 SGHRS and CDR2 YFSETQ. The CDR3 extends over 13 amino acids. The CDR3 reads CASSLDNAYEQYF. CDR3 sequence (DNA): TGCGCCAGCAGCTTGGACAACGCCTACGAGCAGTACTTC.

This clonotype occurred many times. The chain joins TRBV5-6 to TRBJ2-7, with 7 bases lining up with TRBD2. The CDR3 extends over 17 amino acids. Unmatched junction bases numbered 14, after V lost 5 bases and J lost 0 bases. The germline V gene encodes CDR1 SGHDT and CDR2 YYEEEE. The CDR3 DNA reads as TGTGCCAGCAGTCCGACCACAACTAGCGCCAGCTCCTACGAGCAGTACTTC. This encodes CASSPTTTSASSYEQYF.

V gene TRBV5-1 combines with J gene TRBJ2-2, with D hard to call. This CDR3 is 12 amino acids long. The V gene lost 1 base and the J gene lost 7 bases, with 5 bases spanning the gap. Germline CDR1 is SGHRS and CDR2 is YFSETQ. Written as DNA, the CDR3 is TGCGCCAGCAGCTTGACAGACGGGGAGCTGTTTTTT. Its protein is CASSLTDGELFF. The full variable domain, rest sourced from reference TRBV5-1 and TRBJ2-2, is KAGVTQTPRYLIKTRGQQVTLSCSPISGHRSVSWYQQTPGQGLQFLFEYFSETQRNKGNFPGRFSGRQFSNSRSEMNVSTLELGDSALYLCASSLTDGELFFGEGSRLTVL.

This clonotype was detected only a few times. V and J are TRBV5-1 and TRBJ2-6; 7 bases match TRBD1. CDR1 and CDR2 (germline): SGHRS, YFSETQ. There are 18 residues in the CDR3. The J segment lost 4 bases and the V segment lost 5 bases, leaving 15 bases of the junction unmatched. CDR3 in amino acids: CASRPWDRGPSGANVLTF. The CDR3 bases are TGCGCCAGCAGGCCTTGGGACAGAGGCCCATCCGGGGCCAACGTCCTGACTTTC.

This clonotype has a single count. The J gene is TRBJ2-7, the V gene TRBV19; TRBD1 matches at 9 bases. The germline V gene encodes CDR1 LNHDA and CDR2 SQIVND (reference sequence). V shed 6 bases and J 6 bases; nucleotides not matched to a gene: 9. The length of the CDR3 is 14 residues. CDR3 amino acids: CASSGTGTSREQYF. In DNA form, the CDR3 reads TGTGCCAGTAGCGGGACAGGGACCAGTCGCGAGCAGTACTTC.

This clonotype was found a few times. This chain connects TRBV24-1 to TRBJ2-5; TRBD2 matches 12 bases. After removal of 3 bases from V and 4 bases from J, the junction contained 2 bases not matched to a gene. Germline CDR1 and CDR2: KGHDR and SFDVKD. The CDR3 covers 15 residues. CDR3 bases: TGTGCCACCAGTGATCCGGGACTAGCGGGAGAGACCCAGTACTTC. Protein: CATSDPGLAGETQYF.

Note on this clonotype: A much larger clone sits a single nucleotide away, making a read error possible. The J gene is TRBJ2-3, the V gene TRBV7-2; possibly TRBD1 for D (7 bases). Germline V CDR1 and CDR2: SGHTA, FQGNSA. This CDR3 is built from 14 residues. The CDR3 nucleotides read TGTGCCAGCAGCGCGCGACTAGGGACAGATATGCAGTATTTT. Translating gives CASSARLGTDMQYF. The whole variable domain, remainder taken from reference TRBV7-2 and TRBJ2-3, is GAGVSQSPSNKVTEKGKDVELRCDPISGHTALYWYRQSLGQGLEFLIYFQGNSAPDKSGLPSDRFSAERTGGSVSTLTIQRTQQEDSAVYLCASSARLGTDMQYFGPGTRLTVL.

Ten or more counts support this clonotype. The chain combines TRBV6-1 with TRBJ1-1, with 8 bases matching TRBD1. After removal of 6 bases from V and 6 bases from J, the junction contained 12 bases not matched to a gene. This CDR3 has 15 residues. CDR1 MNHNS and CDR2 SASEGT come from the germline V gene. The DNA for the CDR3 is TGTGCCAGCAGCCAACTCGCACAGGGGGGGCCTGAAGCTTTCTTT. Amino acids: CASSQLAQGGPEAFF.